Below, 19 T cell receptor beta chains from the same sample are listed, as sequenced in a study of human T cells and chemical hapten exposure. Time point indicated: patch test 1, 2 weeks after DPC sensitization. Treatment meaning: therapeutic diphenylcyclopropenone sensitization with weekly scalp DPC. TCRdb re-called the RACE reads with MiXCR, one entry per CDR3 protein. The data show tens of thousands of distinct CDR3 sequences, 9.8% seen once. The starting material was whole blood, obtained in connection with sensitization to the hapten diphenylcyclopropenone (DPC). Receptors were obtained from a woman aged 35 to 49 with alopecia areata. Some clones in this sample may be carry-over from other donors' samples.

Many counts were recorded for this clonotype. The V gene is TRBV9, the J gene TRBJ2-1; 8 bases line up with TRBD2. CDR1 SGDLS and CDR2 YYNGEE come from the germline V gene. CDR3 length equals 15 residues. V shed 0 bases and J 1 base; nucleotides not matched to a gene: 0. CDR3 sequence: CASSVAGGSYNEQFF. The DNA for the CDR3 is TGTGCCAGCAGCGTAGCGGGGGGGTCCTACAATGAGCAGTTCTTC.

Details on this clonotype: A read error may be the cause here, since a much bigger clone is one base away. The chain links TRBV7-2 to TRBJ2-4; D is undetermined. The germline CDR1 and CDR2 sequences are SGHTA and FQGNSA. Trimming cost V 2 bases and J 0 bases, with 11 bases left between them. This CDR3 spans 16 amino acids. CDR3 nucleotides: TGTGCCAGCAGCTTACCCCTTCATGTAGCCAAAAACATTCAGTACTTC. Translated: CASSLPLHVAKNIQYF.

This clonotype was picked up many times. The CDR3 nucleotides are TGTGCCAGCAGCCCGAGGATGGGACTAGCGGGGGCCTACGAGCAGTACTTC. This gives the protein CASSPRMGLAGAYEQYF. V is TRBV7-8 and J is TRBJ2-7; 14 bases are a match to TRBD2. The CDR3 totals 17 residues. Germline V gene data show CDR1 as SGHVS and CDR2 as FQNEAQ. Losses at the gene ends were 5 bases for V and 2 bases for J; bases not matched to a gene: 8.

The sample holds many counts of this clonotype. The V call is TRBV20-1, the J call TRBJ1-1, with D hard to call. Germline V gene data show CDR1 as DFQATT and CDR2 as SNEGSKA (reference sequence). The CDR3 covers 11 residues. Trimming took 6 bases from V and 0 from J, leaving 5 bases between them. CDR3 loop: CSAWMNTEAFF. CDR3 coding DNA: TGCAGTGCATGGATGAACACTGAAGCTTTCTTT.

This clonotype was counted ten times or more. An end of the junction does not agree with germline; a read error may underlie this. The chain joins TRBV4-2 to TRBJ2-3; the D call may be TRBD1 or TRBD2 (6 bases each). CDR1 is LGHNA, CDR2 YNFKEQ, per germline. This CDR3 contains 17 residues. The CDR3 here is CASSQGTGTGGHPTVDF. The CDR3 DNA follows: TGTGCCAGCAGCCAAGGGACTGGGACCGGGGGCCACCCGACAGTAGATTTT.

The chain employs TRBV18 and TRBJ1-5, with 7 bases identical to TRBD1. V lost 4 bases, J lost 9 bases, and 12 bases stayed unmatched. Germline lookup yields CDR1 KGHSH and CDR2 LQKENI. The CDR3 is 15 amino acids. CDR3 protein: CASSLAGTATSPQHF. CDR3 coding DNA: TGTGCCAGCTCACTAGCCGGGACAGCTACTTCGCCCCAGCATTTT.

This clonotype was observed many times. The rearrangement uses TRBV19 and TRBJ2-4; unclear D gene. This CDR3 comprises 18 residues. Germline V gives CDR1 LNHDA, CDR2 SQIVND (reference sequence). Trimming took 1 base from V and 1 from J, leaving 17 bases between them. CDR3 loop: CASSIAQTGVPAKNIQYF. The DNA of the CDR3 is TGTGCCAGTAGTATAGCCCAAACCGGCGTTCCTGCCAAAAACATTCAGTACTTC.

V is TRBV10-3 and J is TRBJ2-7; TRBD2 might be the D (7 bases). This CDR3 spans 13 amino acids. Between the trimmed V and J ends, which lost 11 bases and 5 bases, there was a span of 19 bases. Germline V gene sequence: CDR1 ENHRY, CDR2 SYGVKD. The CDR3 protein is CAAGLNGGHEQYF. The CDR3 DNA sequence: TGTGCCGCGGGACTAAATGGGGGCCACGAGCAGTACTTC.

This chain links TRBV29-1 with TRBJ1-1; D is uncertain. V was pared by 5 bases and J by 3 bases, with 13 bases between. The CDR3 contains 13 residues. Germline-derived CDR1 and CDR2 are SQVTM and ANQGSEA. The CDR3 here is CSVRGQVYTEAFF. The CDR3 DNA sequence: TGCAGCGTTAGAGGGCAGGTGTACACTGAAGCTTTCTTT.

This clonotype was observed at least ten times. This chain links TRBV7-2 with TRBJ1-1; D gene uncertain. The CDR3 totals 15 residues. Germline V gives CDR1 SGHTA, CDR2 FQGNSA. V was pared by 1 base and J by 4 bases, with 13 bases between. The CDR3 sequence is CASSLVAGESTEAFF. CDR3 nucleotide sequence: TGTGCCAGCAGCTTAGTAGCCGGGGAGAGCACTGAAGCTTTCTTT.

This clonotype was found a few times. The J gene is TRBJ2-1, the V gene TRBV7-6; 8 bases fit TRBD2. CDR1 and CDR2 (germline): SGHVS, FNYEAQ. The CDR3 is 15 residues long. V gave up 5 bases and J gave up 7 bases; unmatched junction bases: 10. CDR3 in amino acids: CASSPLRAGGNEQFF. CDR3 DNA sequence: TGTGCCAGCAGCCCACTGCGGGCGGGGGGTAATGAGCAGTTCTTC.

At least ten counts were recorded for this clonotype. The chain couples TRBV29-1 to TRBJ1-2; D gene ambiguous. CDR3 length: 13 amino acids. Germline V gene lookup returns CDR1 SQVTM and CDR2 ANQGSEA. V lost 0 bases and J 4 bases, leaving 9 bases between the germline ends. This chain's CDR3 is CSVEDRLRYGYTF. The CDR3 coding sequence is TGCAGCGTTGAAGACCGGTTGCGCTATGGCTACACCTTC.

This clonotype was seen at least ten times. The gene calls are TRBV12-3 or TRBV12-4 and TRBJ2-7, with D perhaps matching TRBD1 (6 bases). V lost 2 bases to trimming and J lost 6 bases, with 8 bases between them. This CDR3 contains 12 residues. The CDR3: CASSLLRGEQYF. CDR3 nucleotide sequence: TGTGCCAGCAGTTTACTCAGGGGCGAGCAGTACTTC.

This clonotype was counted many times. This rearrangement joins TRBV19 to TRBJ2-1; 8 bases are shared with TRBD2. Per the germline V gene, CDR1 is LNHDA and CDR2 is SQIVND (reference sequence). The CDR3 is 15 amino acids. V lost 3 bases, J lost 4 bases, and 5 bases stayed unmatched. In nucleotides, the CDR3 is TGTGCCAGTAGTATTTTTAGCGGGGTGTACAATGAGCAGTTCTTC. It specifies CASSIFSGVYNEQFF.

This clonotype was observed a few times. This chain connects TRBV6-2 or TRBV6-3 to TRBJ1-4; D might be TRBD1 (6 bases). V was cut by 6 bases and J by 5 bases, with 13 bases left in between. The CDR3 spans 14 residues. Looked up from germline, CDR1 is MNHEY and CDR2 is SVGEGT. Written as DNA, the CDR3 is TGTGCCAGCAGAAGACAGGCGCTGAATGAAAAACTGTTTTTT. Its protein is CASRRQALNEKLFF.

This chain connects TRBV6-2 or TRBV6-3 to TRBJ2-6; 7 bases agree with TRBD1. Germline values: CDR1 MNHEY, CDR2 SVGEGT. Unmatched junction bases numbered 9, after V lost 7 bases and J lost 0 bases. The CDR3 extends over 17 amino acids. The CDR3 sequence: CASTLGQASSGANVLTF. The CDR3 DNA sequence: TGTGCCAGCACCCTAGGACAGGCCAGCTCTGGGGCCAACGTCCTGACTTTC.

As regards this clonotype: A clone one base away is much larger, so this may be a read error. V and J are TRBV7-2 and TRBJ2-3; D gene uncertain. The CDR3 runs 16 residues. Trimming removed 0 bases from V and 2 bases from J, with 12 bases in between. CDR1 is SGHTA, CDR2 FQGNSA, per germline. The CDR3 bases are TGTGCCAGCAGCTTAGCGGGCCAAAGGGCCACAGATACGCAGTATTTT. This gives the protein CASSLAGQRATDTQYF.

In the case of this clonotype: This may come from a read error, since a much larger clone is one base off. The rearrangement links TRBV20-1 to TRBJ2-7; D gene ambiguous. Deletions cut 6 bases from V and 2 bases from J, with 14 bases between. Germline CDR1 reads DFQATT; CDR2 reads SNEGSKA (reference sequence). CDR3 length equals 13 residues. The CDR3 region is CSAHRVTTYEQYF. The CDR3 nucleotides are TGCAGTGCCCACCGGGTCACTACCTACGAGCAGTACTTC.

J is TRBJ2-7 and V is TRBV9; 9 bases map to TRBD1. Germline CDR1 is SGDLS and CDR2 is YYNGEE. The CDR3 is 16 amino acids. J was trimmed by 2 bases and V by 3 bases; bases with no gene match: 9. The CDR3 reads CASSDAPGQGTYEQYF. The CDR3 DNA is TGTGCCAGCAGCGATGCCCCGGGACAGGGCACCTACGAGCAGTACTTC.